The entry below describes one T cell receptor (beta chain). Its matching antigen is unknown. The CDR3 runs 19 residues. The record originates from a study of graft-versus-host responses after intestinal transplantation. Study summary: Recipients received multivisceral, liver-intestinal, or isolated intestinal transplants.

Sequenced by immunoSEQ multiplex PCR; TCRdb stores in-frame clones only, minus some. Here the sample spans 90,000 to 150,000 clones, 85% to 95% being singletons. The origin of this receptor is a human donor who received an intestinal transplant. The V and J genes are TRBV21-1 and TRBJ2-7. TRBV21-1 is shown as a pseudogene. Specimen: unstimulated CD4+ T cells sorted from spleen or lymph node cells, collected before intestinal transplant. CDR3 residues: CASSKERRVLGKGSYEQYF. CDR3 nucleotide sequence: TGTGCCAGCAGCAAAGAAAGGCGTGTCTTAGGGAAAGGCTCCTACGAGCAGTACTTC.